The rows below give T cell receptor beta chains drawn from one sample of a study of monozygotic twins with inflammatory bowel disease. TCRdb reprocessed the 5' RACE reads and keeps a single row for each CDR3 protein, giving no DNA. Its clone listing holds more than 300,000 distinct CDR3 sequences. Sequences were obtained from blood. The source of these receptors is a human donor with ulcerative colitis or Crohn's disease, or a healthy co-twin of an affected twin (not recorded which). Each CDR3 is given with its conserved first and last residue.

v_call: TRBV30; j_call: TRBJ1-5; cdr3_aa: CAWSSAGSQPQHF
v_call: TRBV2; j_call: TRBJ2-7; cdr3_aa: CASSRNSQGLEQYF
v_call: TRBV5-1; j_call: TRBJ2-2; cdr3_aa: CASSLYFGQVANTGELFF
v_call: TRBV24-1; j_call: TRBJ2-1; cdr3_aa: CATSDPGRTGNEQFF
v_call: TRBV30; j_call: TRBJ2-5; cdr3_aa: CAWSGKGWGNQETQYF
v_call: TRBV11-2; j_call: TRBJ1-3; cdr3_aa: CASSKRPGQGNISGNTIYF
v_call: TRBV20-1; j_call: TRBJ1-3; cdr3_aa: CSAALQGSGNTIYF
v_call: TRBV12-3/TRBV12-4; j_call: TRBJ2-1; cdr3_aa: CASSLSLAGRGEQFF
v_call: TRBV28; j_call: TRBJ2-7; cdr3_aa: CASSLVEAQYF
v_call: TRBV7-6; j_call: TRBJ2-7; cdr3_aa: CASSLDQGVTYEQYF
v_call: TRBV20-1; j_call: TRBJ2-1; cdr3_aa: CSARDTGGRSSEQFF
v_call: TRBV6-5; j_call: TRBJ2-2; cdr3_aa: CASSYSQGPGELFF
v_call: TRBV2; j_call: TRBJ1-1; cdr3_aa: CASISGQPNTEAFF
v_call: TRBV30; j_call: TRBJ2-7; cdr3_aa: CARQGISSYEQYF
v_call: TRBV24-1; j_call: TRBJ2-1; cdr3_aa: CATSDLRGGTYNEQFF
v_call: TRBV30; j_call: TRBJ2-5; cdr3_aa: CAWEGRSQETQYF
v_call: TRBV5-6; j_call: TRBJ2-7; cdr3_aa: CASSLGSARSTYEQYF
v_call: TRBV5-1; j_call: TRBJ2-5; cdr3_aa: CASSLAHRARRETQYF
v_call: TRBV7-9; j_call: TRBJ2-7; cdr3_aa: CASSLAYGRTAYEQYF
v_call: TRBV7-8; j_call: TRBJ1-1; cdr3_aa: CASSLEGLGGGSFF
v_call: TRBV24-1; j_call: TRBJ2-1; cdr3_aa: CATSLPSGGYNEQFF
v_call: TRBV6-5; j_call: TRBJ1-2; cdr3_aa: CASSSGPSYGYTF
v_call: TRBV19; j_call: TRBJ1-5; cdr3_aa: CASPLPGQRGDSNQPQHF
v_call: TRBV4-1; j_call: TRBJ2-6; cdr3_aa: CASHSGANVLTF
v_call: TRBV7-9; j_call: TRBJ2-2; cdr3_aa: CASSLGSQNTGELFF
v_call: TRBV3-1; j_call: TRBJ2-6; cdr3_aa: CASSQEKGRVGMANVLTF